The clone carrying this T cell receptor (beta chain) was seen at least ten times. The source of the sample is a study of human T cells and chemical hapten exposure. The CDR3 length is 11 residues. The V and J ends lost 3 bases and 3 bases respectively, with 6 bases between them. Germline CDR1 reads SQVTM; CDR2 reads ANQGSEA. Time point in this sample: pre-sensitization, week 0. Treatment noted: therapeutic diphenylcyclopropenone sensitization with weekly scalp DPC. Individual cDNA molecules each carried unique molecular identifiers attached by the library. TCRdb fed the RACE reads into MiXCR, producing one record per CDR3 protein. The sample contains around 250,000 distinct CDR3 sequences, about 8.6% of which appear only once.

The sample in question was whole blood, obtained in connection with sensitization to the hapten diphenylcyclopropenone (DPC). V is TRBV29-1 and J is TRBJ2-7, with D uncertain. The clonotype was recovered from a woman aged 40-49 years with alopecia areata. Some clones in this sample may be carry-over from other donors' samples. Here the CDR3 DNA reads TGCAGCGTTGAGACGTACTACGAGCAGTACTTC. Encoded protein: CSVETYYEQYF.